This T cell receptor beta chain was captured by sequencing in a study of shared clonotypes between healthy human individuals. The V end lost 3 bases, the J end lost 12 bases, and 12 bases lay between the germline ends. CDR3 length: 12 residues. Germline CDR1 reads WSHSY; CDR2 reads SAAADI. The repertoire was sequenced with immunoSEQ multiplex PCR; TCRdb's copy has only in-frame clones and lacks some. The data hold roughly 2 million clones, with about 95% observed a single time. As defined, naive CD8 cells were CD45RO-negative and positively selected for CCR7, with terminally differentiated effector memory CD45RA+ cells excluded.

The source of this sequence is a man between 18 and 35 years old in good health. Sequenced: naive CD8+ T cells sorted from blood. The chain carries TRBV10-2 and TRBJ2-1, with D possibly matching TRBD2 (5 bases). The CDR3 DNA is TGCGCCAGCAGTGACTCCCCACTAGGGCAGTTCTTC. Its protein is CASSDSPLGQFF.